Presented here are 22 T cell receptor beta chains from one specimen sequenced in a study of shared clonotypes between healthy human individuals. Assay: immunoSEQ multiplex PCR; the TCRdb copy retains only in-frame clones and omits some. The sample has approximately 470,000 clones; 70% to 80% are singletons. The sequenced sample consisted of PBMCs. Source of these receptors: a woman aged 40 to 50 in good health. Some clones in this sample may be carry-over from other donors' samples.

For the CDR3, the DNA is TGTGCCAGCAGCTTAGTTACAGGGGTAAGATCCGAGCAGTACTTC. Its protein product is CASSLVTGVRSEQYF. The chain couples TRBV11-2 to TRBJ2-7; 7 bases are shared with TRBD1. CDR3 size: 15 residues. V lost 1 base, J lost 6 bases, and 9 bases stayed unmatched. Germline assignment: CDR1 SGHAT and CDR2 FQNNGV.

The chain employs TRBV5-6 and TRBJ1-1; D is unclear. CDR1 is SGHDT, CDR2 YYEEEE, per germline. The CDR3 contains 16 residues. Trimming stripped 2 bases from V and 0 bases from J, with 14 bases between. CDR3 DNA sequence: TGTGCCAGCAGCTTATTGAGCAGAAACATGAACACTGAAGCTTTCTTT. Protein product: CASSLLSRNMNTEAFF.

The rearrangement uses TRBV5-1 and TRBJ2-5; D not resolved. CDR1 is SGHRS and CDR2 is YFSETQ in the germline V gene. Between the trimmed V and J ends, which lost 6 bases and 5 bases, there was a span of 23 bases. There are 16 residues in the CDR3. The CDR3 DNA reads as TGCGCCAGCACCGCACTCGGCAGGCAAGTAGGGGAGACCCAGTACTTC. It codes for CASTALGRQVGETQYF.

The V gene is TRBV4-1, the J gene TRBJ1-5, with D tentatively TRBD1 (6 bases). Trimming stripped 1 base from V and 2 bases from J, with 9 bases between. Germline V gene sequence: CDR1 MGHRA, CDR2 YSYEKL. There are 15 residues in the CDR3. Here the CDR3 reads CASSQGGAGNQPQHF. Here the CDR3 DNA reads TGCGCCAGCAGCCAAGGGGGGGCTGGCAATCAGCCCCAGCATTTT.

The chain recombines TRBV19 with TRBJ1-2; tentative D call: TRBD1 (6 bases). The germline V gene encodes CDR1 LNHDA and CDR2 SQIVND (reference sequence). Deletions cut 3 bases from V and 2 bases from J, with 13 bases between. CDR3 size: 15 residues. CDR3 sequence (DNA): TGTGCCAGTAGTATTAGGTACAGGGTAAACTATGGCTACACCTTC. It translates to CASSIRYRVNYGYTF. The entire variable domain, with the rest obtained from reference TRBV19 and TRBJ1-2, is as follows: DGGITQSPKYLFRKEGQNVTLSCEQNLNHDAMYWYRQDPGQGLRLIYYSQIVNDFQKGDIAEGYSVSREKKESFPLTVTSAQKNPTAFYLCASSIRYRVNYGYTFGSGTRLTVV.

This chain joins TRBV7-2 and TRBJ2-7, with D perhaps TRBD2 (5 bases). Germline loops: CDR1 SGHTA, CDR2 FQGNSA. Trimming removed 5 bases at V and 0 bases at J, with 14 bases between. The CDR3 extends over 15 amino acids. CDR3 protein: CASSPVAWSSYEQYF. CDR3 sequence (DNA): TGTGCCAGCAGCCCAGTAGCGTGGAGCTCCTACGAGCAGTACTTC.

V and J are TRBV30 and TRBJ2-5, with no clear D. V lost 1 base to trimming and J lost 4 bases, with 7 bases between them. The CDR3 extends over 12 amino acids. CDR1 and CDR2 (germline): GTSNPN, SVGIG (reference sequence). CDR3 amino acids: CAWSEFGETQYF. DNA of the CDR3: TGTGCCTGGAGTGAGTTCGGAGAGACCCAGTACTTC.

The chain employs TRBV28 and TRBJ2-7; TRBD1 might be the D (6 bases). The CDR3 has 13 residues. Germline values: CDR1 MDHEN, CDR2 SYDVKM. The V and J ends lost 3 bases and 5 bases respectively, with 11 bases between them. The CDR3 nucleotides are TGTGCCAGCAGTTTCCCCCACAGGGACGAGCAGTACTTC. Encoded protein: CASSFPHRDEQYF. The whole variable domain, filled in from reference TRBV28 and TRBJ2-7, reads DVKVTQSSRYLVKRTGEKVFLECVQDMDHENMFWYRQDPGLGLRLIYFSYDVKMKEKGDIPEGYSVSREKKERFSLILESASTNQTSMYLCASSFPHRDEQYFGPGTRLTVT.

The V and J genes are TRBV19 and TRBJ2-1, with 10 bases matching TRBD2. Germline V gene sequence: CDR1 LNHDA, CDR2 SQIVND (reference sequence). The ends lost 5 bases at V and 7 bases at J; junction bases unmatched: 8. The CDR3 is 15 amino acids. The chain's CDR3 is CASSSVAGGRNEQFF. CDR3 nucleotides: TGTGCCAGTAGTTCGGTAGCGGGAGGTCGGAATGAGCAGTTCTTC.

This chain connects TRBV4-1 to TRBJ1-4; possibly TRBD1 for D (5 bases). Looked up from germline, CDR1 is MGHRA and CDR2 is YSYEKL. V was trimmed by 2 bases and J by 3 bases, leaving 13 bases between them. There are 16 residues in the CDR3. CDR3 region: CASSQIRRGSNEKLFF. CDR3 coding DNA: TGCGCCAGCAGCCAAATCCGGCGGGGGTCTAATGAAAAACTGTTTTTT.

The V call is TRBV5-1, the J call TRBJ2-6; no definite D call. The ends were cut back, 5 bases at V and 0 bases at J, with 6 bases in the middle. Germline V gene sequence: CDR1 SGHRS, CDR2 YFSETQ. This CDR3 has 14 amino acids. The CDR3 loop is CASRSISGANVLTF. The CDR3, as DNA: TGCGCCAGCAGGAGCATCTCTGGGGCCAACGTCCTGACTTTC.

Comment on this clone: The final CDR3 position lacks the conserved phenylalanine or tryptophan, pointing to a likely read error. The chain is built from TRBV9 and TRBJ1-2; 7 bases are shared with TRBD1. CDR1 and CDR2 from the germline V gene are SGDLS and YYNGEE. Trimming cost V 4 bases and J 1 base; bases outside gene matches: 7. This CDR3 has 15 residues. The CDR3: CASSPTTGSNYGYTL. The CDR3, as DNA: TGTGCCAGCAGCCCAACGACAGGGAGTAACTATGGCTACACCCTC.

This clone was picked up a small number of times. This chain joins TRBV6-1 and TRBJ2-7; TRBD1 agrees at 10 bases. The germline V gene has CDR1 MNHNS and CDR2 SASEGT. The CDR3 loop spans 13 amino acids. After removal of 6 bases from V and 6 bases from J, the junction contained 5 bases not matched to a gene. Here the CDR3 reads CASRRGTGAEQYF. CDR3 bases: TGTGCCAGCAGGCGAGGGACAGGGGCCGAGCAGTACTTC.

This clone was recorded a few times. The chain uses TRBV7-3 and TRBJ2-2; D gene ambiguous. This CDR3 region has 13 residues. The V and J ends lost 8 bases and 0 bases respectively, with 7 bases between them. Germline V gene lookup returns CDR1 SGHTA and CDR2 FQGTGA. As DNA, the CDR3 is TGTGCCAGCTTGACCCCGAACACCGGGGAGCTGTTTTTT. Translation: CASLTPNTGELFF.

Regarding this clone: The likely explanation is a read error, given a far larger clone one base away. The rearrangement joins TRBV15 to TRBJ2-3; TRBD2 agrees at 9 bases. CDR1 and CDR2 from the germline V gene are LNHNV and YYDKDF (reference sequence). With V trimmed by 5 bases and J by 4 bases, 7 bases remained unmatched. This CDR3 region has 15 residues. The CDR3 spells CATSGIAGGSDTQYF. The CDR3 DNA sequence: TGTGCCACCAGCGGAATCGCGGGAGGGTCAGATACGCAGTATTTT.

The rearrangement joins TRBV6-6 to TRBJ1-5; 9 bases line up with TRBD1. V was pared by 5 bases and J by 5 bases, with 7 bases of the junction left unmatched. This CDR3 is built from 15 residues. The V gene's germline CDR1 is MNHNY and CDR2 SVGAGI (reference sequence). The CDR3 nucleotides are TGTGCCAGCAGTACAAGACAGGGGGGCGATCAGCCCCAGCATTTT. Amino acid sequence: CASSTRQGGDQPQHF.

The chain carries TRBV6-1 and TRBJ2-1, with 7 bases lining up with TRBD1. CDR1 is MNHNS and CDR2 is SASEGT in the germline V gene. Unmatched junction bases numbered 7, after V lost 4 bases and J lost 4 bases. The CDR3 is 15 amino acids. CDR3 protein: CASSADRVGYNEQFF. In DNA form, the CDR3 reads TGTGCCAGCAGTGCCGACAGGGTGGGTTACAATGAGCAGTTCTTC.

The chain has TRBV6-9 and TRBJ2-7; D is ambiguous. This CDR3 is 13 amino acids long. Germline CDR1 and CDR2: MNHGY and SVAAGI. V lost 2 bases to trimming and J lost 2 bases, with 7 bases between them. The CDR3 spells CASSYTATYEQYF. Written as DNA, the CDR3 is TGTGCCAGCAGTTATACGGCGACCTACGAGCAGTACTTC.

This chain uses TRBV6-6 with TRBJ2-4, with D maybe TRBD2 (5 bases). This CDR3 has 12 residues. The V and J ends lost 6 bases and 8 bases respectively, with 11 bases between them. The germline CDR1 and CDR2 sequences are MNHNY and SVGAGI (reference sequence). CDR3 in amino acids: CASSYPRDIQYF. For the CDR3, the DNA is TGTGCCAGCAGCTACCCGCGGGACATTCAGTACTTC.

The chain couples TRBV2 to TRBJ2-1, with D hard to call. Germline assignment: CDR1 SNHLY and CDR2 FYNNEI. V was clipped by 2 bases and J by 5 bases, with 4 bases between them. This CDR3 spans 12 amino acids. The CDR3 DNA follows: TGTGCCAGCAGTGAAACAGACAATGAGCAGTTCTTC. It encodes CASSETDNEQFF.

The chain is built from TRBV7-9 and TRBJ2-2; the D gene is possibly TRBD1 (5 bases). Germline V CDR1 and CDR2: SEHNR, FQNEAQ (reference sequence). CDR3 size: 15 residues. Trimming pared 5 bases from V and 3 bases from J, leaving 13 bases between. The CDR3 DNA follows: TGTGCCAGCAGCCCTAGGGGTTTTCACACCGGGGAGCTGTTTTTT. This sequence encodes CASSPRGFHTGELFF.

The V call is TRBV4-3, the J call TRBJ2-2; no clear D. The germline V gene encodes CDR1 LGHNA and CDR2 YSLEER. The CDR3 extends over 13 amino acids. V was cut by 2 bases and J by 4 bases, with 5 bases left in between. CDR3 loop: CASSQSPTGELFF. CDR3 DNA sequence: TGCGCCAGCAGCCAAAGCCCCACCGGGGAGCTGTTTTTT.